Sequencing of this T cell receptor beta chain was carried out in a study of blood T cell repertoires in COVID-19. Study as a whole: The United States, Italy and Spain supplied acute and convalescent COVID-19 samples. The cDNA or gDNA used as material had been derived from T cells, B-cell-depleted T cells, or PBMCs.

As handled by the study authors: Amplification of reference gene primers provided the estimated nucleated cell counts. Assay used: immunoSEQ multiplex PCR; TCRdb lists only in-frame clones, some missing. For V, J and clone size, that table is used; D and trimming come from the DNA. The sample shows around 330,000 clones, roughly 88% of them seen only once. This clonotype was obtained from a woman aged 45-60 years with active or convalescent COVID-19. The sample consisted of peripheral blood.

The CDR3 DNA sequence: TGTGCCAGCAGGAAGGGGACAGTAAACAATGAGCAGTTCTTC. As protein: CASRKGTVNNEQFF. The rearrangement joins TRBV7-9 to TRBJ2-1; 7 bases line up with TRBD1. The junction had 7 bases not matched to a gene; V was cut back by 6 bases and J by 5 bases. The CDR3 has 14 residues. Germline lookup yields CDR1 SEHNR and CDR2 FQNEAQ (reference sequence).